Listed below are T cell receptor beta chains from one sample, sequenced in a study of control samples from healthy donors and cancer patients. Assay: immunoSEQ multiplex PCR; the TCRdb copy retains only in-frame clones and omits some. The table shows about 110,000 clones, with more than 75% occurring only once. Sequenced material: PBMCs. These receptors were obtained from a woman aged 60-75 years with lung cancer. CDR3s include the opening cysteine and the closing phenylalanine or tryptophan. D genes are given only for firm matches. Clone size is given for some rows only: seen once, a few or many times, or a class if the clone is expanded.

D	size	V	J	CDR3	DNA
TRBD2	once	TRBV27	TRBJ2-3	CASSLSGGIATDTQYF	TGTGCCAGCAGTTTATCGGGGGGGATTGCGACAGATACGCAGTATTTT
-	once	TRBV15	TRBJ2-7	CATSRPGGLGYEQYF	TGTGCCACCAGCAGACCCGGGGGGCTGGGGTACGAGCAGTACTTC
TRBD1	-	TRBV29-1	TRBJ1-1	CSFQTGRKNTEAFF	TGCAGCTTCCAGACAGGGAGGAAGAACACTGAAGCTTTCTTT
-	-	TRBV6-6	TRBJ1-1	CASSSAAGLTEAFF	TGTGCCAGCAGCTCCGCGGCGGGACTCACTGAAGCTTTCTTT
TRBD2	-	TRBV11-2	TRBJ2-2	CASSSLRAGGPGELFF	TGTGCCAGCAGTTCCCTTCGAGCGGGAGGCCCCGGGGAGCTGTTTTTT
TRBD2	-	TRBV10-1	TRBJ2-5	CATVTLAGNLPATQYF	TGCGCCACCGTGACCCTAGCGGGGAACTTACCTGCGACCCAGTACTTC
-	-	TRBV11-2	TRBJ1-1	CASSLSQGITEAFF	TGTGCCAGCAGCTTAAGCCAGGGTATCACTGAAGCTTTCTTT
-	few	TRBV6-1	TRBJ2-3	CASSEVGPVSPQHTQYF	TGTGCCAGCAGTGAAGTGGGTCCGGTATCCCCACAGCATACGCAGTATTTT
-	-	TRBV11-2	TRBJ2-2	CASSLRQGNTGELFF	TGTGCCAGCAGCTTACGTCAGGGGAACACCGGGGAGCTGTTTTTT
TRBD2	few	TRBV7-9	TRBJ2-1	CASSSLAGGSGDEQFF	TGTGCCAGCAGCTCACTAGCGGGAGGATCCGGCGATGAGCAGTTCTTC
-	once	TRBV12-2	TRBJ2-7	CASRLLGLAGAGSSYEQYF	TGTGCAAGTCGCTTATTGGGACTAGCGGGGGCCGGGAGCTCCTACGAGCAGTACTTC
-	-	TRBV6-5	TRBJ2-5	CASSYQLNQETQYF	TGTGCCAGCAGTTACCAGCTGAACCAAGAGACCCAGTACTTC
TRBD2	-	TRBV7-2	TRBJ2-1	CASSLAGTSSEQFF	TGTGCCAGCAGCTTAGCCGGGACTAGCAGTGAGCAGTTCTTC
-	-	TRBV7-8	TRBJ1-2	CASSSGREANYGYTF	TGTGCCAGCAGCAGCGGACGAGAAGCTAACTATGGCTACACCTTC
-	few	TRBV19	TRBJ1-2	CASSNNREEGYTF	TGTGCCAGTAGTAACAACAGGGAGGAAGGCTACACCTTC
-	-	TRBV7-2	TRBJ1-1	CASCKGQQNTEAFF	TGTGCCAGCTGCAAGGGGCAGCAAAACACTGAAGCTTTCTTT
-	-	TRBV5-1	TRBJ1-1	CASSLSKDSTEAFF	TGCGCCAGCAGCTTGTCTAAAGACAGCACTGAAGCTTTCTTT